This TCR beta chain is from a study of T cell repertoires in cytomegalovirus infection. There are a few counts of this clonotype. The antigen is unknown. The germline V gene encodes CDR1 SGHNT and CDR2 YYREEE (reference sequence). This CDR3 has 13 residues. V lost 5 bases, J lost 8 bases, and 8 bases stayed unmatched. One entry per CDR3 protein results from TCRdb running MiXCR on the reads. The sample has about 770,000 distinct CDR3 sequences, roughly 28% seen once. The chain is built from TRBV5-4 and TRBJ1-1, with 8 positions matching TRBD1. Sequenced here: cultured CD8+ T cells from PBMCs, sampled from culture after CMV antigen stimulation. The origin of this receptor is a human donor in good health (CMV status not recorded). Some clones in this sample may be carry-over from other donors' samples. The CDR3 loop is CASRNYRGEEAFF. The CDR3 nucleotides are TGTGCCAGCAGGAACTACAGGGGGGAGGAAGCTTTCTTT.